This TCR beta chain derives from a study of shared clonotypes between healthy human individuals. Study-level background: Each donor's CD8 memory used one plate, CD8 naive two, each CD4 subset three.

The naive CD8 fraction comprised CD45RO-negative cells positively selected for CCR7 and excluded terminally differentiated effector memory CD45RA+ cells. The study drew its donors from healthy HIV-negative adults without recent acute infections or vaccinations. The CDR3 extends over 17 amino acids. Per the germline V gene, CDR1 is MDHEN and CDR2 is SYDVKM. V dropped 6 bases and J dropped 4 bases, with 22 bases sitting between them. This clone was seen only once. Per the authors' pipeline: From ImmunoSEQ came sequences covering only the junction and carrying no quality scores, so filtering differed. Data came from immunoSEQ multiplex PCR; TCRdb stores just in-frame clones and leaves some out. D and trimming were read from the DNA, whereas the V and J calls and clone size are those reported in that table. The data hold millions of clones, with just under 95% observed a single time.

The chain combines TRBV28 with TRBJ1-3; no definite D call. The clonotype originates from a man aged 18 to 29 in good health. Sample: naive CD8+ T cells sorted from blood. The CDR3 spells CASSEYVGELYGNTIYF. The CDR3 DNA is TGTGCCAGCAGCGAATATGTTGGGGAGTTGTACGGAAACACCATATATTTT.